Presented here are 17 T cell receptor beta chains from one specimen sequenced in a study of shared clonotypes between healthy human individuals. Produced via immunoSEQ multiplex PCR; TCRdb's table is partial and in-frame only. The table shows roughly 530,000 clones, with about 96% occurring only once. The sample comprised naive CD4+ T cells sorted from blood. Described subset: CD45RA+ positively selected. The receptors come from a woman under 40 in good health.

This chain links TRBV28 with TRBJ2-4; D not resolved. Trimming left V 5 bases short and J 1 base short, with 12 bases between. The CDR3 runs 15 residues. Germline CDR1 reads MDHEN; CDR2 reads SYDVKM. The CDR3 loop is CASSAALGAKNIQYF. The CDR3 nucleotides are TGTGCCAGCAGTGCAGCATTGGGGGCCAAAAACATTCAGTACTTC.

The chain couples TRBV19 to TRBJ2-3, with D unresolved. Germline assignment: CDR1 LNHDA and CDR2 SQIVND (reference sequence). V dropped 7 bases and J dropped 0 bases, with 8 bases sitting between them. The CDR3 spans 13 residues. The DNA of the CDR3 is TGTGCCAGTACAGCAGGTAGCACAGATACGCAGTATTTT. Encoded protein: CASTAGSTDTQYF. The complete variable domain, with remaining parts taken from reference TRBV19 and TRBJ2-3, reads DGGITQSPKYLFRKEGQNVTLSCEQNLNHDAMYWYRQDPGQGLRLIYYSQIVNDFQKGDIAEGYSVSREKKESFPLTVTSAQKNPTAFYLCASTAGSTDTQYFGPGTRLTVL.

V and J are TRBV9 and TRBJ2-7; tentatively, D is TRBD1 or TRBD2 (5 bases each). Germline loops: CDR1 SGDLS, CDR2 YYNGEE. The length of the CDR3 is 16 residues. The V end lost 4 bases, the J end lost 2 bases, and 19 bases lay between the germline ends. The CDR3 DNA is TGTGCCAGCAGCCCGAGGGGACCGCGGTTCACCTACGAGCAGTACTTC. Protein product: CASSPRGPRFTYEQYF.

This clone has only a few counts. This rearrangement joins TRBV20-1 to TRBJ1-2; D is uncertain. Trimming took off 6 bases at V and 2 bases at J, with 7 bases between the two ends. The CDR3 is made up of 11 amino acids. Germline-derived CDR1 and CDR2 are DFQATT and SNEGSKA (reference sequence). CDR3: CSAGGNYGYTF. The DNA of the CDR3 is TGCAGTGCGGGCGGGAACTATGGCTACACCTTC.

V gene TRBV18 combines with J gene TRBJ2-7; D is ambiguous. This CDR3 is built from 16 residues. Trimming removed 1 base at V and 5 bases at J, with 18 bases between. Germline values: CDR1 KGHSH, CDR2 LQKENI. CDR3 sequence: CASSPQTTRWSHEQYF. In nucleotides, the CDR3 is TGTGCCAGCTCACCACAGACCACCAGGTGGTCCCACGAGCAGTACTTC.

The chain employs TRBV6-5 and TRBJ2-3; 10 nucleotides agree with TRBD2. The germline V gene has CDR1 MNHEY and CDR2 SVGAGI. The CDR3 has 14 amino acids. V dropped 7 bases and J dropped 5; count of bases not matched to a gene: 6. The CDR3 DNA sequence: TGTGCCAGCATGAGCGGGAGGGCCGGAGATACGCAGTATTTT. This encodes CASMSGRAGDTQYF.

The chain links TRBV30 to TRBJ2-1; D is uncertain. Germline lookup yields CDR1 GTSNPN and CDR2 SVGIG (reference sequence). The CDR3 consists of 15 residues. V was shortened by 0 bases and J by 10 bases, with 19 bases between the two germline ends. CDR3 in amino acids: CAWSVPHFPPREQFF. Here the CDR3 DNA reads TGTGCCTGGAGTGTACCCCATTTCCCCCCCAGGGAGCAGTTCTTC.

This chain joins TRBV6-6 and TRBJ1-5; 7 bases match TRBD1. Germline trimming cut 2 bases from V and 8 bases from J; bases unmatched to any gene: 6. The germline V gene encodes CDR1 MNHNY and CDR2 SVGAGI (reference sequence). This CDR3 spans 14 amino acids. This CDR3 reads CASSYRGGSKPQHF. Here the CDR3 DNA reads TGTGCCAGCAGTTACAGAGGGGGCTCAAAGCCCCAGCATTTT.

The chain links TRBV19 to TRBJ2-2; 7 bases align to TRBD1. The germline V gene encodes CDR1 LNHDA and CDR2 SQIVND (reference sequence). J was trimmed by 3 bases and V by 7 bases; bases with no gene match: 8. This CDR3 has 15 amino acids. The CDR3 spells CASNHRGRDTGELFF. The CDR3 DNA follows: TGTGCCAGTAATCACAGGGGAAGGGACACCGGGGAGCTGTTTTTT.

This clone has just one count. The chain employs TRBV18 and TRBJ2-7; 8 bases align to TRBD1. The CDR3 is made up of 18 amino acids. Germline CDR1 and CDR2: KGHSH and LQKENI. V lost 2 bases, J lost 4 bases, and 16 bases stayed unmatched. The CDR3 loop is CASSPFRRQGNFHYEQYF. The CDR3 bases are TGTGCCAGCTCACCATTTCGGCGACAGGGGAATTTCCATTACGAGCAGTACTTC.

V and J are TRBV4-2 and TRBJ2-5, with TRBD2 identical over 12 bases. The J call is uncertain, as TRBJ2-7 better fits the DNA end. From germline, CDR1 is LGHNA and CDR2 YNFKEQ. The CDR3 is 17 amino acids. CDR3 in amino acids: CASSQAMTSGSIHEQYF. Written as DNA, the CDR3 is TGTGCCAGCAGCCAGGCTATGACTAGCGGGAGTATCCACGAGCAGTACTTC.

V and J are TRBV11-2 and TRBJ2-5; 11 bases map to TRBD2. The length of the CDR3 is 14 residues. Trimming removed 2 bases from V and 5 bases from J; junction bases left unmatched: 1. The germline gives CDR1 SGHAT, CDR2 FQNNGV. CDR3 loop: CASSLIAGGETQYF. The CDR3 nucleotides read TGTGCCAGCAGCTTAATAGCGGGAGGGGAGACCCAGTACTTC.

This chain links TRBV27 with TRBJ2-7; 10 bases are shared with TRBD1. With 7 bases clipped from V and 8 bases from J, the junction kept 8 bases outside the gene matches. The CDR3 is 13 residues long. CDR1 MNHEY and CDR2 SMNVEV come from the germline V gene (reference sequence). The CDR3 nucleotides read TGTGCCAGCATTGGGACAGGGGAATATAAGCAGTACTTC. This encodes CASIGTGEYKQYF.

DNA for the CDR3: TGTGCCAGCAGTACCCGCCTGCGGGTGGGTCCCCAAAACTACGAGCAGTACTTC. Amino acids: CASSTRLRVGPQNYEQYF. The chain uses TRBV28 and TRBJ2-7, with D possibly being TRBD2 (5 bases). Germline CDR1 is MDHEN and CDR2 is SYDVKM. Trimming left V 5 bases short and J 3 bases short, with 26 bases between. This CDR3 spans 18 amino acids.

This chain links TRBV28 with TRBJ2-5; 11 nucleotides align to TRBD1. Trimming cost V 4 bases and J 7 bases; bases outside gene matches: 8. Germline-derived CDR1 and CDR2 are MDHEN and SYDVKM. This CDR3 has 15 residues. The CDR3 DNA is TGTGCCAGCAGTTCGCCCCGGGACAGGGGGGCGACCCAGTACTTC. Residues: CASSSPRDRGATQYF.

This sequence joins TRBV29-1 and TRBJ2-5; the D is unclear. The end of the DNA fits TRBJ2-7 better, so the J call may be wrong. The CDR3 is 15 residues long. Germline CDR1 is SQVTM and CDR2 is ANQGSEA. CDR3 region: CSVEGAGQPPYEQYF. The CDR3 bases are TGCAGCGTTGAAGGGGCCGGGCAGCCCCCCTACGAGCAGTACTTC.

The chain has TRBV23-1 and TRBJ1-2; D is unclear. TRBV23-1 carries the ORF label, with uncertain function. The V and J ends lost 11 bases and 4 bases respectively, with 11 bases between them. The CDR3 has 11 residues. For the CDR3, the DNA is TGCGCCCTCCACCTTCGCTATGGCTACACCTTC. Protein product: CALHLRYGYTF.